This is a list of T cell receptor beta chains from one sample in a study of blood T cells in healthy people across ages. Each CDR3 protein gets one entry after TCRdb re-called the 5' RACE reads with MiXCR. The data hold about 970,000 distinct CDR3 sequences, with roughly 51% observed a single time. The sample comprised blood. The source is a woman in her sixties in good health. Both conserved end residues are part of each CDR3. D genes are given only for firm matches. Clone size is given for some rows only: seen once, a few or many times, or a class if the clone is expanded.

.	TRBV6-2/TRBV6-3	.	TRBJ2-1	TGTGCCACACTAGGCCGCACCTACAATGAGCAGTTCTTC	CATLGRTYNEQFF
.	TRBV20-1	few	TRBJ2-1	TGCAGTGCCACGCGGTGGGGCGAGCAGTTCTTC	CSATRWGEQFF
.	TRBV2	.	TRBJ1-3	TGTGCCAGCAGTGATGTTCCCTACACCATATATTTT	CASSDVPYTIYF
TRBD1	TRBV7-9	.	TRBJ1-4	TGTGCCAGCAGCGAGGGACAGGGAAATGAAAAACTGTTTTTT	CASSEGQGNEKLFF
.	TRBV2	.	TRBJ1-4	TGTGCCAGCAGTACGGCAACTAATGAAAAACTGTTTTTT	CASSTATNEKLFF
.	TRBV9	.	TRBJ2-5	TGTGCCAGCAGCGTAGGGGTTAGCAGCAAAGAGACCCAGTACTTC	CASSVGVSSKETQYF
.	TRBV18	.	TRBJ2-1	TGTGCCAGCTCACCCCACAGTAGCTCCTACAATGAGCAGTTCTTC	CASSPHSSSYNEQFF
.	TRBV28	.	TRBJ2-5	TGTGCCAGCAGTGTAGGCAGGGGATGGGGGACCCAGTACTTC	CASSVGRGWGTQYF
TRBD1	TRBV18	.	TRBJ1-1	TGTGCCAGCTCACCGGACAGGGGGGCTTTCTTT	CASSPDRGAFF
.	TRBV20-1	.	TRBJ2-7	TGCAGTGCTAGTGGGGGGCGCCACGAGCAGTACTTC	CSASGGRHEQYF
.	TRBV10-3	few	TRBJ1-1	TGTGCCATCAGTGAGTCGGTAGAGAACACTGAAGCTTTCTTT	CAISESVENTEAFF
.	TRBV7-2	once	TRBJ2-7	TGTGCCAGCAGCTTAGATTTAACCTCCTACGAGCGGTACTTC	CASSLDLTSYERYF
.	TRBV2	.	TRBJ2-7	TGTGCCAGCAGAAACCGGGACGGAGGCCGAGGAGAGCAGTACTTC	CASRNRDGGRGEQYF
.	TRBV21-1	few	TRBJ2-1	TGTGCCACCCCGGGGACTGTCTCCTACAATGAGCAGTTCTTC	CATPGTVSYNEQFF
TRBD2	TRBV20-1	.	TRBJ2-1	TGCAGTGCTAGAGATTCCGGCGCGGGAGAACGATGGGGGGAGCAGTTCTTC	CSARDSGAGERWGEQFF
TRBD1	TRBV4-1	.	TRBJ2-3	TGCGCCAGCAGCCAGGGACAGGGGGCGTCAGATACGCAGTATTTT	CASSQGQGASDTQYF
.	TRBV28	.	TRBJ2-4	TGTGCCAGCAGTCCCTGGGTAGTAGAGCAGGACATTCAGTACTTC	CASSPWVVEQDIQYF
.	TRBV20-1	few	TRBJ2-5	TGCAGTGCTAGAGGGGGTCCCAGGGAGACCCAGTACTTC	CSARGGPRETQYF
.	TRBV5-5	few	TRBJ2-7	TGTGCCAGCAGCTTGGTGGCCACAGGGATATACGAGCAGTACTTC	CASSLVATGIYEQYF
TRBD1	TRBV28	few	TRBJ2-7	TGTGCCAGCAGTTTAGGGGGACAGTTCTACGAGCAGTACTTC	CASSLGGQFYEQYF
.	TRBV5-6	once	TRBJ2-2	TGTGCCAGCAGCGTGCCTAGCCGGAGCGGGGAGCTGTTTTTT	CASSVPSRSGELFF
TRBD1	TRBV6-6	.	TRBJ1-2	TGTGCCAGCAGTTACGGACAGGGGATCCTCTATGGCTACACCTTC	CASSYGQGILYGYTF
.	TRBV28	.	TRBJ2-7	TGTGCCAGCAGTTTAGATAGGTTTATCTCCTACGAGCAGTACTTC	CASSLDRFISYEQYF
.	TRBV27	few	TRBJ1-2	TGTGCCAGCAGTTTATCCTGGGGCGCGCGCGGTGGCTACACCTTC	CASSLSWGARGGYTF
TRBD2	TRBV4-1	.	TRBJ2-1	TGCGCCAGCAGCCATGGTCGGACTAGCGGGAGTTACAATGAGCAGTTCTTC	CASSHGRTSGSYNEQFF
TRBD1	TRBV4-2	.	TRBJ1-4	TGTGCCAGCAGCCCTGTAAAGGGACAGGGTAATGAAAAACTGTTTTTT	CASSPVKGQGNEKLFF
TRBD1	TRBV20-1	once	TRBJ2-7	TGCAGTGCTAGAGTGAGGACAGGGGTTTGCGAGCAGTACTTC	CSARVRTGVCEQYF
.	TRBV7-2	.	TRBJ2-1	TGTGCCAGCACCCGCGGACCCTACAATGAGCAGTTCTTC	CASTRGPYNEQFF
.	TRBV19	.	TRBJ1-5	TGTGCCACCAAAACAGACGCTAGTAATCAGCCCCAGCATTTT	CATKTDASNQPQHF
.	TRBV4-2	.	TRBJ2-7	TGTGCCAGCACCCGAGAGGGGTCTAGCGACGATGAGCAGTACTTC	CASTREGSSDDEQYF
.	TRBV28	.	TRBJ2-6	TGTGCCAGCAGTTTACAAGCATTAGGACAGCCGGCCGCGGGGGCCAACGTCCTGACTTTC	CASSLQALGQPAAGANVLTF
TRBD2	TRBV7-2	.	TRBJ2-1	TGTGCCAGCAGTTTGGGACGAGCGGGAGGCGATGAGCAGTTCTTC	CASSLGRAGGDEQFF
TRBD1	TRBV7-9	.	TRBJ1-4	TGTGCCAGCAGCCCCATACCCAATCTCCGACAGGGGGATGAAAAACTGTTTTTT	CASSPIPNLRQGDEKLFF
.	TRBV9	few	TRBJ2-5	TGTGCCAGCAGCGTAGAGGGCAGAGACCAAGAGACCCAGTACTTC	CASSVEGRDQETQYF
TRBD1	TRBV6-2/TRBV6-3	.	TRBJ1-2	TGTGCCAGCAGACGACAGGGGAGGAACTATGGCTACACCTTC	CASRRQGRNYGYTF
.	TRBV27	few	TRBJ2-1	TGTGCCAGCAGTCCCGCATTCGGCGAAAAGGACAATGAGCAGTTCTTC	CASSPAFGEKDNEQFF